One sample yielded the 10 T cell receptor beta chains listed below, sequenced in a study of blood T cell repertoires in COVID-19. Clones were sequenced by immunoSEQ multiplex PCR, and TCRdb holds only the in-frame ones, with some missing. The sample contains about 190,000 clones, about 81% of which appear only once. What was sequenced was PBMCs or T cells enriched from blood (not recorded which). The receptors shown here come from a woman aged 25-40 years who had recovered from COVID-19.

Points on this clone: Other DNA sequences of this sample code for an identical CDR3. V gene TRBV19 combines with J gene TRBJ1-1; no clear D gene. Trimming cost V 8 bases and J 0 bases, with 7 bases left between them. The CDR3 contains 12 residues. Germline loops: CDR1 LNHDA, CDR2 SQIVND (reference sequence). The CDR3 spells CASGQLNTEAFF. The CDR3 coding sequence is TGTGCCAGTGGGCAGTTGAACACTGAAGCTTTCTTT.

CDR3 bases: TGTGCCAGCAACCACAGGGGCGTCGACAATGAGCAGTTCTTC. Translation: CASNHRGVDNEQFF. The gene calls are TRBV10-3 and TRBJ2-1; 7 bases align to TRBD1. V shed 10 bases, J shed 5 bases, and the junction held 11 bases outside the gene matches. CDR3 size: 14 residues. From germline, CDR1 is ENHRY and CDR2 SYGVKD.

The rearrangement links TRBV28 to TRBJ2-1; a weak D match, TRBD1 (5 bases). Germline loops: CDR1 MDHEN, CDR2 SYDVKM. The length of the CDR3 is 12 residues. V lost 5 bases to trimming and J lost 8 bases, with 10 bases between them. CDR3 protein: CASSDSGDEQFF. CDR3 DNA: TGTGCCAGCAGTGACAGTGGGGATGAGCAGTTCTTC.

The chain carries TRBV19 and TRBJ2-7, with 9 bases that match TRBD2. J gave up 4 bases and V 5 bases, and 3 bases lay outside the gene matches. The length of the CDR3 is 13 residues. Germline CDR1 is LNHDA and CDR2 is SQIVND (reference sequence). This CDR3 reads CASSPSGIYEQYF. Written as DNA, the CDR3 is TGTGCCAGTAGTCCTAGCGGGATTTACGAGCAGTACTTC.

The V call is TRBV7-6, the J call TRBJ2-5; tentatively, D is TRBD1 (6 bases). Germline V gene sequence: CDR1 SGHVS, CDR2 FNYEAQ. V gave up 4 bases and J gave up 2 bases, with 14 bases separating them. The CDR3 runs to 15 residues. CDR3 sequence reads: CASSSNPGQQETQYF. CDR3 DNA sequence: TGTGCCAGCAGCTCAAACCCCGGACAGCAAGAGACCCAGTACTTC.

V usage is TRBV7-8 and J usage is TRBJ2-1, with TRBD2 identical over 12 bases. The CDR3 spans 15 residues. The germline V gene has CDR1 SGHVS and CDR2 FQNEAQ. Unmatched junction bases numbered 7, after V lost 5 bases and J lost 8 bases. The CDR3 sequence is CASSPLRTSGDEQFF. CDR3 coding DNA: TGTGCCAGCAGCCCACTAAGGACTAGCGGGGATGAGCAGTTCTTC.

This chain uses TRBV9 with TRBJ1-2; 7 nucleotides agree with TRBD1. Trimming took 4 bases from V and 7 from J; bases not matched to a gene: 16. This CDR3 has 16 residues. The germline CDR1 and CDR2 sequences are SGDLS and YYNGEE. CDR3 amino acids: CASSRWDRQAYSGYTF. DNA for the CDR3: TGTGCCAGCAGCCGCTGGGACAGACAAGCATATTCTGGCTACACCTTC.

The chain combines TRBV7-9 with TRBJ2-3, with 9 positions matching TRBD2. The CDR3 contains 15 residues. The V gene end was trimmed by 5 bases and the J gene end by 1 base; junction bases not matched to a gene: 4. The germline V gene encodes CDR1 SEHNR and CDR2 FQNEAQ (reference sequence). The CDR3, as DNA: TGTGCCAGCAGCGCCAGGACTAGCGGCACAGATACGCAGTATTTT. Translation gives CASSARTSGTDTQYF.

This chain joins TRBV2 and TRBJ2-3; 7 bases map to TRBD2. Germline values: CDR1 SNHLY, CDR2 FYNNEI. Trimming took 11 bases from V and 0 from J; bases not matched to a gene: 14. The CDR3 extends over 16 amino acids. CDR3 bases: TGTGCCGCTCAGGCCCGGGAGGCCGCTAGCACAGATACGCAGTATTTT. Its protein product is CAAQAREAASTDTQYF.

This clone has just a few counts. The rearrangement uses TRBV5-8 and TRBJ1-6; TRBD1 agrees at 11 bases. Germline CDR1 and CDR2: SGHTS and YDEGEE. CDR3 length: 16 amino acids. Germline trimming cut 0 bases from V and 7 bases from J; bases unmatched to any gene: 3. CDR3 region: CASSLGDRGANSPLHF. The CDR3 DNA reads TGTGCCAGCAGCTTGGGGGACAGGGGGGCGAATTCACCCCTCCACTTT.